A single sample is the source of the 25 T cell receptor beta chains below, sequenced in a study of cytomegalovirus exposure and HLA in healthy donors. The PCR contained 60 Vbeta and 13 Jbeta primers. TCRdb's table, derived via immunoSEQ multiplex PCR, lists solely in-frame clones and lacks some. The sample holds about 110,000 clones, roughly 79% seen once. Sequencing input: PBMCs. These receptors were collected from a woman aged 50 to 60 in good health and CMV-seropositive.

Concerning this clone: A junction end diverges from the germline sequence, so it may reflect a read error. The chain links TRBV27 to TRBJ2-4; 7 bases line up with TRBD1. Germline V gene data show CDR1 as MNHEY and CDR2 as SMNVEV (reference sequence). CDR3 length equals 15 residues. CDR3 sequence reads: CASSSPRGTKNSQYF. The CDR3 coding sequence is TGTGCCAGCAGTTCCCCCAGGGGGACCAAAAACAGTCAGTACTTC.

The gene calls are TRBV4-1 and TRBJ1-2; D remains unclear. V was cut by 0 bases and J by 1 base, with 3 bases left in between. Germline loops: CDR1 MGHRA, CDR2 YSYEKL. The CDR3 runs 13 residues. The CDR3 bases are TGCGCCAGCAGCCAAGACAATAACTATGGCTACACCTTC. Its translation is CASSQDNNYGYTF.

V is TRBV19 and J is TRBJ2-6, with D tentatively TRBD2 (6 bases). CDR1 is LNHDA and CDR2 is SQIVND in the germline V gene (reference sequence). Between the trimmed V and J ends, which lost 4 bases and 1 base, there was a span of 17 bases. This CDR3 region has 18 residues. CDR3 amino acids: CASSTSGLFLSGANVLTF. The CDR3 DNA follows: TGTGCCAGTAGTACATCGGGACTCTTCCTTTCTGGGGCCAACGTCCTGACTTTC.

The CDR3 DNA follows: TGTGCCAGCAGCGTAGATGGGACAGGAGGAGACGAGCAGTACTTC. Amino acids: CASSVDGTGGDEQYF. The V call is TRBV9, the J call TRBJ2-7, with 8 bases lining up with TRBD1. With V trimmed by 0 bases and J by 5 bases, 7 bases remained unmatched. Germline CDR1 SGDLS, CDR2 YYNGEE. The CDR3 is made up of 15 amino acids.

This sequence joins TRBV4-3 and TRBJ1-3; perhaps TRBD1 as D (5 bases). The CDR3 runs 16 residues. Trimming removed 3 bases from V and 0 bases from J, with 12 bases in between. Germline-derived CDR1 and CDR2 are LGHNA and YSLEER. The CDR3 DNA reads as TGCGCCAGCAGCCACTTACCACAGGTCTCTGGAAACACCATATATTTT. Translation gives CASSHLPQVSGNTIYF.

The V and J genes are TRBV14 and TRBJ1-3; D not resolved. CDR3 length: 16 residues. Germline V CDR1 and CDR2: SGHDN, FVKESK. V dropped 4 bases and J dropped 0 bases, with 13 bases sitting between them. The CDR3 DNA follows: TGTGCCAGCAGCCCCCCGCGAGGGAGCTCTGGAAACACCATATATTTT. This sequence encodes CASSPPRGSSGNTIYF. The full variable domain, in which reference TRBV14 and TRBJ1-3 provide the parts outside the CDR3, is EAGVTQFPSHSVIEKGQTVTLRCDPISGHDNLYWYRRVMGKEIKFLLHFVKESKQDESGMPNNRFLAERTGGTYSTLKVQPAELEDSGVYFCASSPPRGSSGNTIYFGEGSWLTVV.

The genes are TRBV7-9 and TRBJ2-5, with TRBD1 matching over 7 bases. CDR1 SEHNR and CDR2 FQNEAQ come from the germline V gene (reference sequence). The CDR3 totals 14 residues. The V gene end was trimmed by 4 bases and the J gene end by 4 bases; junction bases not matched to a gene: 6. The CDR3 loop reads CASSSTGFGETQYF. The DNA for the CDR3 is TGTGCCAGCAGCTCGACAGGGTTCGGAGAGACCCAGTACTTC. Looking up the rest from reference TRBV7-9 and TRBJ2-5 gives the full variable domain: DTGVSQNPRHKITKRGQNVTFRCDPISEHNRLYWYRQTLGQGPEFLTYFQNEAQLEKSRLLSDRFSAERPKGSFSTLEIQRTEQGDSAMYLCASSSTGFGETQYFGPGTRLLVL.

In the case of this clone: Sequence at one end of the junction differs from germline and may be a read error. Here the CDR3 DNA reads TGTGCCAGCAGCGTAGATCCAGGGGGTAGCGCCCAAAACAGTCAGTACTTC. The encoded protein is CASSVDPGGSAQNSQYF. This chain connects TRBV9 to TRBJ2-4; 7 bases align to TRBD1. Looked up from germline, CDR1 is SGDLS and CDR2 is YYNGEE. CDR3 length equals 17 residues.

This clone was picked up a small number of times. V and J are TRBV5-8 and TRBJ2-7; 11 nucleotides match TRBD1. From germline, CDR1 is SGHTS and CDR2 YDEGEE. J was trimmed by 5 bases and V by 4 bases; bases with no gene match: 5. CDR3 length equals 14 residues. The CDR3 loop is CASSPGQGADEQYF. The CDR3 DNA reads TGTGCCAGCAGCCCAGGACAGGGGGCTGACGAGCAGTACTTC.

V and J are TRBV7-9 and TRBJ1-2, with 7 bases fitting TRBD1. The CDR3 covers 13 residues. Germline V gene data show CDR1 as SEHNR and CDR2 as FQNEAQ (reference sequence). The ends lost 1 base at V and 9 bases at J; junction bases unmatched: 5. In DNA form, the CDR3 reads TGTGCCAGCAGCTTAGAACAGGGGAGTAGCTACACCTTC. Amino acid sequence: CASSLEQGSSYTF.

The chain recombines TRBV18 with TRBJ1-4; TRBD1 agrees at 8 bases. J gave up 6 bases and V 2 bases, and 8 bases lay outside the gene matches. Germline lookup yields CDR1 KGHSH and CDR2 LQKENI. The CDR3 has 16 amino acids. The CDR3 DNA sequence: TGTGCCAGCTCACCAGAGACAGGGGAAGATTATGAAAAACTGTTTTTT. It translates to CASSPETGEDYEKLFF.

DNA of the CDR3: TGCGCCAGCAGCTTGGTTGGCGTGAGGACTGAAGCTTTCTTT. Amino acid sequence: CASSLVGVRTEAFF. V and J are TRBV5-1 and TRBJ1-1; D remains ambiguous. Germline values: CDR1 SGHRS, CDR2 YFSETQ. The CDR3 length is 14 residues. Trimming removed 0 bases from V and 5 bases from J, with 11 bases in between.

The chain joins TRBV2 to TRBJ1-1; D not certain. Germline V gene lookup returns CDR1 SNHLY and CDR2 FYNNEI. The CDR3 length is 13 residues. Between the trimmed V and J ends, which lost 2 bases and 7 bases, there was a span of 11 bases. CDR3 sequence (DNA): TGTGCCAGCAGTGAATTGGCAGGCCTTGAAGCTTTCTTT. This encodes CASSELAGLEAFF.

This chain uses TRBV28 with TRBJ1-4; tentatively, D is TRBD1 (5 bases). The CDR3 is made up of 14 amino acids. Trimming stripped 3 bases from V and 8 bases from J, with 13 bases between. CDR1 and CDR2 (germline): MDHEN, SYDVKM. The CDR3 bases are TGTGCCAGCAGTTTCGGGGGAGGGGAAGAAAAACTGTTTTTT. Protein product: CASSFGGGEEKLFF.

The chain couples TRBV7-2 to TRBJ1-1, with no clear D. Germline lookup yields CDR1 SGHTA and CDR2 FQGNSA. Trimming pared 5 bases from V and 4 bases from J, leaving 14 bases between. The CDR3 is made up of 14 amino acids. The CDR3 nucleotides are TGTGCCAGCAGCCTCCCGGGAATAGCCACTGAAGCTTTCTTT. Protein sequence: CASSLPGIATEAFF. Full variable domain (remainder filled in from reference TRBV7-2 and TRBJ1-1): GAGVSQSPSNKVTEKGKDVELRCDPISGHTALYWYRQSLGQGLEFLIYFQGNSAPDKSGLPSDRFSAERTGGSVSTLTIQRTQQEDSAVYLCASSLPGIATEAFFGQGTRLTVV.

With respect to this clone: An end of the junction differs from the germline gene, which may be a read error. This chain connects TRBV2 to TRBJ2-6; tentatively, D is TRBD1 (5 bases). The CDR3 length is 15 residues. CDR1 and CDR2 (germline): SNHLY, FYNNEI. The CDR3 loop is CASSEVGSGANGLTF. CDR3 bases: TGTGCCAGCAGTGAGGTGGGGTCTGGGGCCAACGGCCTGACTTTC.

This clone was recorded once. The conserved final phenylalanine or tryptophan is absent from the CDR3, which likely points to a read error. The chain is built from TRBV19 and TRBJ1-1, with a possible D match to TRBD1 (6 bases). The length of the CDR3 is 13 residues. Trimming stripped 10 bases from V and 0 bases from J, with 12 bases between. Germline assignment: CDR1 LNHDA and CDR2 SQIVND (reference sequence). CDR3 residues: CATSRGMNTEAFL. DNA of the CDR3: TGTGCCACTTCCAGGGGAATGAACACTGAAGCTTTCCTT.

This clone showed up many times. The chain uses TRBV6-1 and TRBJ1-4, with D maybe TRBD1 (6 bases). Germline assignment: CDR1 MNHNS and CDR2 SASEGT. Trimming removed 7 bases from V and 5 bases from J, with 14 bases in between. This CDR3 contains 14 residues. The CDR3 bases are TGTGCCAGCAATCCATTCCAGGGGAATGAAAAACTGTTTTTT. Translation: CASNPFQGNEKLFF.

The chain uses TRBV19 and TRBJ2-3; 7 bases line up with TRBD2. Germline CDR1 LNHDA, CDR2 SQIVND (reference sequence). This CDR3 region has 15 residues. V dropped 5 bases and J dropped 1; count of bases not matched to a gene: 6. In DNA form, the CDR3 reads TGTGCCAGTAGTGGGGGGGGAATTGGCACAGATACGCAGTATTTT. It encodes CASSGGGIGTDTQYF.

V gene TRBV18 combines with J gene TRBJ2-4, with 8 bases fitting TRBD1. The CDR3 spans 12 residues. V shed 3 bases and J 8 bases; nucleotides not matched to a gene: 0. The germline CDR1 and CDR2 sequences are KGHSH and LQKENI. DNA for the CDR3: TGTGCCAGCTCACCGACAGGGGACATTCAGTACTTC. Its translation: CASSPTGDIQYF.

The rearrangement joins TRBV7-2 to TRBJ2-3, with 7 positions matching TRBD1. The CDR3 sequence is 13 residues long. Germline values: CDR1 SGHTA, CDR2 FQGNSA. V lost 8 bases to trimming and J lost 4 bases; unmatched junction nucleotides: 6. This CDR3 reads CASSYRGPDTQYF. CDR3 bases: TGTGCCAGCTCGTACAGGGGCCCAGATACGCAGTATTTT.

A remark on this clone: At one boundary the junction diverges from the germline segment, which might be a read error. This sequence joins TRBV7-8 and TRBJ1-6, with D uncertain. Germline-derived CDR1 and CDR2 are SGHVS and FQNEAQ. This CDR3 spans 15 amino acids. CDR3 amino acids: CASSVDSLDNPPLHF. In DNA form, the CDR3 reads TGTGCCAGCAGCGTTGACTCCTTGGATAATCCACCCCTCCACTTT.

This clone was detected a few times. The chain carries TRBV6-5 and TRBJ2-7, with 9 nucleotides matching TRBD1. CDR3 length equals 14 residues. Trimming cost V 5 bases and J 5 bases; bases outside gene matches: 7. The germline V gene encodes CDR1 MNHEY and CDR2 SVGAGI. CDR3 in amino acids: CASSNRGPRNEQYF. The CDR3 DNA sequence: TGTGCCAGCAGTAACAGGGGGCCCAGGAACGAGCAGTACTTC.

This sequence joins TRBV2 and TRBJ2-4; 7 bases fit TRBD2. J was trimmed by 5 bases and V by 4 bases; bases with no gene match: 8. The CDR3 runs to 15 residues. The germline V gene has CDR1 SNHLY and CDR2 FYNNEI. The CDR3, as DNA: TGTGCCAGCAGTGGGCGCGGGAGTGGGCAAAACATTCAGTACTTC. Translated, it gives CASSGRGSGQNIQYF.

V gene TRBV18 combines with J gene TRBJ1-4, with 8 nucleotides matching TRBD1. With 2 bases clipped from V and 8 bases from J, the junction kept 4 bases outside the gene matches. The CDR3 is 14 amino acids. Looked up from germline, CDR1 is KGHSH and CDR2 is LQKENI. CDR3 DNA sequence: TGTGCCAGCTCACCAGGGACAGGCAACGAAAAACTGTTTTTT. As protein: CASSPGTGNEKLFF. Supplemented by reference TRBV18 and TRBJ1-4, the full variable domain reads NAGVMQNPRHLVRRRGQEARLRCSPMKGHSHVYWYRQLPEEGLKFMVYLQKENIIDESGMPKERFSAEFPKEGPSILRIQQVVRGDSAAYFCASSPGTGNEKLFFGSGTQLSVL.